The rows below give T cell receptor beta chains drawn from one sample of a study of vaccination effects on CD4 cells after COVID-19. Sequencing was performed with immunoSEQ multiplex PCR; in TCRdb, only in-frame clones are kept and a portion is missing. The sample lists under 40,000 clones; 55% to 80% were seen once. Antigen specificity for these receptors is unknown. The material was CD4+ T cells from PBMCs cultured without peptide, obtained before COVID-19 vaccination. These receptors were taken from a human donor who received a COVID-19 vaccine. Each CDR3 is given with its conserved first and last residue. The D gene is left open where the match is weak. Not all rows give a size; the values are once, few, many and, for expanded clones, a class.

len | j_gene | abundance | d_gene | v_gene | CDR3aa | CDR3nt
14 | TRBJ2-7 | - | TRBD1 | TRBV6-5 | CASIEGQSIYEQYF | TGTGCCAGCATCGAGGGACAGTCGATCTACGAGCAGTACTTC
15 | TRBJ2-1 | - | TRBD2 | TRBV24-1 | CATRASGGPYNEQFF | TGTGCCACCAGGGCTAGCGGGGGCCCCTACAATGAGCAGTTCTTC
14 | TRBJ2-2 | few | - | TRBV6-1 | CASSETSNTGELFF | TGTGCCAGCAGTGAAACTAGCAACACCGGGGAGCTGTTTTTT
12 | TRBJ1-2 | - | - | TRBV19 | CASSRDSYGYTF | TGTGCCAGTAGCAGGGACTCTTATGGCTACACCTTC
19 | TRBJ2-1 | - | TRBD2 | TRBV7-6 | CASRDGIGTSGSSYNEQFF | TGTGCCAGCAGAGATGGTATAGGGACTAGCGGCAGCTCCTACAATGAGCAGTTCTTC
11 | TRBJ1-1 | few | - | TRBV6-5 | CASIGDTEAFF | TGTGCCAGCATAGGGGACACTGAAGCTTTCTTT
15 | TRBJ2-3 | - | - | TRBV14 | CASSQDFRGTDTQYF | TGTGCCAGCAGCCAAGATTTCCGGGGTACAGATACGCAGTATTTT
19 | TRBJ2-6 | once | - | TRBV12-5 | CASGLVRGTILSGANVLTF | TGTGCTAGTGGTTTGGTGAGGGGGACTATACTCTCTGGGGCCAACGTCCTGACTTTC
17 | TRBJ2-1 | - | TRBD2 | TRBV7-8 | CASSLGHLAGSFDEQFF | TGTGCCAGCAGCTTAGGGCATCTAGCGGGGAGCTTTGATGAGCAGTTCTTC
13 | TRBJ1-3 | - | - | TRBV6-5 | CASSDTSGNTIYF | TGTGCCAGCAGCGACACTTCTGGAAACACCATATATTTT
14 | TRBJ2-3 | - | - | TRBV19 | CASSESQGWHTQYF | TGTGCCAGTAGTGAGTCCCAGGGTTGGCATACGCAGTATTTT
17 | TRBJ2-5 | - | TRBD2 | TRBV7-8 | CASRPDASGGASETQYF | TGTGCCAGCAGACCAGATGCGAGCGGGGGGGCCAGCGAGACCCAGTACTTC
14 | TRBJ1-2 | few | - | TRBV6-6 | CASSYSSGQGGYTF | TGTGCCAGCAGTTACTCATCTGGGCAGGGAGGCTACACCTTC
12 | TRBJ2-3 | - | - | TRBV2 | CASSGTSDTQYF | TGTGCCAGCAGTGGGACGTCGGATACGCAGTATTTT
16 | TRBJ1-2 | once | TRBD1 | TRBV3-1/TRBV3-2 | CASSQAGDRGRGGYTF | TGTGCCAGCAGCCAAGCCGGGGACAGGGGAAGGGGTGGCTACACCTTC
12 | TRBJ2-2 | medium-sized | - | TRBV27 | CASSPLTGELFF | TGTGCCAGCAGCCCGCTGACCGGGGAGCTGTTTTTT
13 | TRBJ2-5 | few | - | TRBV5-1 | CASSFAGQETQYF | TGCGCCAGCAGCTTTGCGGGGCAAGAGACCCAGTACTTC
15 | TRBJ2-3 | - | TRBD2 | TRBV7-9 | CASSRLAGVSDTQYF | TGTGCCAGCAGCCGTCTAGCGGGAGTATCAGATACGCAGTATTTT
13 | TRBJ2-5 | - | TRBD2 | TRBV18 | CASSPSSGETQYF | TGTGCCAGCTCACCCTCTAGCGGGGAGACCCAGTACTTC
18 | TRBJ2-7 | - | TRBD2 | TRBV14 | CASSQGRLAGRLSYEQYF | TGTGCCAGCAGCCAAGGGAGACTAGCGGGGAGACTCTCCTACGAGCAGTACTTC
20 | TRBJ2-6 | - | TRBD1 | TRBV19 | CASSLHPPGTGGAGANVLTF | TGTGCCAGTTCCCTTCACCCCCCCGGGACAGGGGGCGCTGGGGCCAACGTCCTGACTTTC
12 | TRBJ1-3 | few | - | TRBV27 | CASSIILNTIYF | TGTGCCAGCAGTATCATTCTAAACACCATATATTTT
16 | TRBJ2-7 | - | - | TRBV19 | CASSMSGAGGSYEQYF | TGTGCCAGTAGTATGTCGGGGGCAGGGGGCTCCTACGAGCAGTACTTC
16 | TRBJ2-3 | - | - | TRBV5-5 | CASSRTQGVRTDTQYF | TGTGCCAGCAGCCGTACTCAGGGAGTGCGCACAGATACGCAGTATTTT
13 | TRBJ2-1 | - | - | TRBV4-1 | CASSPPGVLVPFF | TGCGCCAGCAGCCCACCCGGTGTACTAGTTCCGTTCTTC
13 | TRBJ1-2 | - | TRBD1 | TRBV28 | CASSAGQGFGYTF | TGTGCCAGCAGTGCAGGACAGGGATTCGGCTACACCTTC
11 | TRBJ2-5 | - | - | TRBV16 | CASSQVETQYF | TGTGCCAGCAGCCAAGTAGAGACCCAGTACTTC
13 | TRBJ1-3 | - | - | TRBV30 | CAWSGGVGNTIYF | TGTGCCTGGAGTGGCGGGGTTGGAAACACCATATATTTT
16 | TRBJ2-1 | - | TRBD2 | TRBV7-8 | CASSTLLAGGYNEQFF | TGTGCCAGCAGCACTCTACTAGCGGGGGGCTACAATGAGCAGTTCTTC
15 | TRBJ1-4 | - | TRBD1 | TRBV5-1 | CASSLTGVTNEKLFF | TGCGCCAGCAGCTTAACAGGGGTGACTAATGAAAAACTGTTTTTT
15 | TRBJ1-2 | - | TRBD1 | TRBV20-1 | CSASTTGQRNYGYTF | TGCAGTGCTAGTACCACGGGACAGAGGAACTATGGCTACACCTTC
15 | TRBJ1-1 | few | TRBD1 | TRBV6-1 | CASSEASTGRTEAFF | TGTGCCAGCAGTGAAGCTTCGACAGGGAGAACTGAAGCTTTCTTT
12 | TRBJ2-7 | - | - | TRBV6-5 | CASSSVGYEQYF | TGTGCCAGCAGTTCTGTCGGCTACGAGCAGTACTTC
15 | TRBJ1-2 | - | TRBD1 | TRBV9 | CASSVDGTGFDGYTF | TGTGCCAGCAGCGTAGACGGGACAGGGTTTGATGGCTACACCTTC
17 | TRBJ2-1 | - | - | TRBV30 | CAWSVLQGTPRNNEQFF | TGTGCCTGGAGTGTACTTCAAGGAACACCGCGCAACAATGAGCAGTTCTTC
15 | TRBJ1-1 | - | - | TRBV11-2 | CASSLEWGQGTEAFF | TGTGCCAGCAGCTTAGAATGGGGGCAAGGCACTGAAGCTTTCTTT
12 | TRBJ2-7 | once | - | TRBV29-1 | CSVGQVSYEQYF | TGCAGCGTTGGTCAGGTGTCCTACGAGCAGTACTTC
13 | TRBJ2-1 | - | - | TRBV5-1 | CASSLNSYNEQFF | TGCGCCAGCAGCTTGAATTCCTACAATGAGCAGTTCTTC
18 | TRBJ2-1 | - | - | TRBV27 | CASSSPTRTKLSYNEQFF | TGTGCCAGCAGCTCCCCGACTAGGACGAAGCTCTCCTACAATGAGCAGTTCTTC
13 | TRBJ2-2 | - | - | TRBV19 | CASSNRATGELFF | TGTGCCAGTAGTAATCGGGCCACCGGGGAGCTGTTTTTT
17 | TRBJ2-7 | - | TRBD1 | TRBV6-6 | CASRRETTGTGSYEQYF | TGTGCCAGCCGTCGGGAAACTACCGGGACAGGGAGTTACGAGCAGTACTTC
16 | TRBJ1-1 | - | TRBD1 | TRBV27 | CASRAGQGARGTEAFF | TGTGCCAGCAGAGCGGGACAGGGGGCGCGGGGAACTGAAGCTTTCTTT
15 | TRBJ2-7 | - | - | TRBV6-6 | CASSYSMGRSGEQYF | TGTGCCAGCAGTTACTCCATGGGACGGTCTGGCGAGCAGTACTTC
15 | TRBJ2-7 | - | TRBD1 | TRBV6-5 | CASTAGTGARYEQYF | TGTGCCAGCACTGCCGGGACAGGGGCGCGCTACGAGCAGTACTTC
12 | TRBJ2-1 | few | TRBD2 | TRBV15 | CATSREGGEQFF | TGTGCCACCAGCAGAGAGGGAGGGGAGCAGTTCTTC
16 | TRBJ2-2 | few | TRBD1 | TRBV5-1 | CASSLAGQGAAGELFF | TGCGCCAGCAGCTTGGCGGGACAGGGGGCGGCCGGGGAGCTGTTTTTT
13 | TRBJ1-5 | - | - | TRBV30 | CAWSVGSNQPQHF | TGTGCCTGGAGTGTGGGCAGCAATCAGCCCCAGCATTTT
14 | TRBJ1-1 | few | - | TRBV2 | CASSNGEGGTEAFF | TGTGCCAGCAGTAATGGGGAGGGGGGAACTGAAGCTTTCTTT
16 | TRBJ2-5 | - | TRBD2 | TRBV5-4 | CASSSGGGGSQETQYF | TGTGCCAGCAGCTCGGGGGGGGGTGGCAGTCAAGAGACCCAGTACTTC
15 | TRBJ2-1 | few | TRBD1 | TRBV2 | CASSPDRASYNEQFF | TGTGCCAGCAGCCCCGACAGGGCGTCCTACAATGAGCAGTTCTTC
12 | TRBJ1-2 | - | TRBD1 | TRBV19 | CASTATGHSYTF | TGTGCCAGCACTGCGACAGGGCACAGCTACACCTTC
15 | TRBJ1-5 | - | TRBD1 | TRBV7-2 | CASSLQGASNQPQHF | TGTGCCAGCAGCTTACAGGGGGCCAGCAATCAGCCCCAGCATTTT
15 | TRBJ2-5 | - | TRBD1 | TRBV6-5 | CASSYSTGVQETQYF | TGTGCCAGCAGTTACTCGACAGGGGTCCAAGAGACCCAGTACTTC
15 | TRBJ2-3 | - | TRBD2 | TRBV9 | CASSWSGRGTDTQYF | TGTGCCAGCAGCTGGAGCGGGAGAGGAACAGATACGCAGTATTTT